This T cell receptor (beta chain) stems from a study of tumor and adjacent non-tumor tissue in lung cancer. At the level of the study: Stage I to III disease affected 10 men and roughly five women aged about 31 to 85. Samples averaged about 4.17 million productive TCRbeta reads each. Study observations and caveats: Tumor tissue had significantly higher TCR diversity than normal lung. Normal lung showed higher cumulative top 100 clone frequency than tumor.

About this clonotype: No antigen is known for it. Relative to the germline gene, one junction end is altered; a read error may explain this.

This sample's RNA came from whole unsorted tissue. The germline CDR1 and CDR2 sequences are LGHNA and YNFKEQ. The CDR3 extends over 17 amino acids. The library came from three nested PCR rounds adapted from ARM-PCR protocols. TCRdb re-called the multiplex PCR reads with MiXCR, one entry per CDR3 protein. The data contain just over 200,000 distinct CDR3 sequences, approximately 74% of them singletons. The sample was lung tumor tissue. This chain links TRBV4-2 with TRBJ1-1; D is perhaps TRBD1 (6 bases). The TCR was taken from a man in his fifties or sixties with non-small cell lung cancer. The CDR3 sequence: CASSQRRGAGLNTEDFF. For the CDR3, the DNA is TGTGCCAGCAGCCAAAGGAGGGGGGCTGGGTTGAACACTGAAGATTTCTTT.